In its sample, the clone carrying this TCR beta chain was seen a few times. V was shortened by 4 bases and J by 1 base, with 14 bases between the two germline ends. Germline V lookup: CDR1 SGHRS, CDR2 YFSETQ. The CDR3 contains 16 residues. In the original analysis: For nucleated cells, counts were estimated from reference gene primer amplification. The data were produced by immunoSEQ multiplex PCR, yet TCRdb's version contains in-frame clones alone and is incomplete. That table gives V, J and clone size, and the DNA gave D and trimming. Among 150,000 to 200,000 clones listed, about 89% were seen once. This entry belongs to a study of blood T cell repertoires in COVID-19. Study overall: Samples representing acute and convalescent COVID-19 were sourced from the United States, Italy and Spain. T cells, B-cell-depleted T cells, or PBMCs supplied cDNA or gDNA.

The chain couples TRBV5-1 to TRBJ2-2; D is unresolved. Source material: peripheral blood. This TCR was sampled from a man aged 60 to 69 with acute or convalescent COVID-19. CDR3 coding DNA: TGCGCCAGCAGCCCACGGGTCCGTGGGAACACCGGGGAGCTGTTTTTT. It yields the protein CASSPRVRGNTGELFF.